The 26 T cell receptor beta chains below come from one sample, sequenced in a study of blood T cells in healthy people across ages. For the second PCR, which ran for 7 to 11 cycles, a sample-barcoded 5' primer and a J-beta primer mix were used. MiXCR, applied by TCRdb to the 5' RACE reads, yields one record per CDR3 protein. The data show around 870,000 distinct CDR3 sequences, 29% seen once. Sequenced: blood. The source is a woman of 80 years or more in good health.

As concerns this clonotype: Being one base from a much bigger clone, this may be a read error. The rearrangement joins TRBV7-9 to TRBJ2-3; the D gene is possibly TRBD2 (6 bases). The CDR3 is 17 amino acids. The germline gives CDR1 SEHNR, CDR2 FQNEAQ (reference sequence). The CDR3 is CTSSLASIGGSTDTQYF. Here the CDR3 DNA reads TGTACCAGCAGCTTGGCGTCCATCGGGGGTAGCACAGATACGCAGTATTTT. The full variable domain, its missing parts supplied by reference TRBV7-9 and TRBJ2-3, is DTGVSQNPRHKITKRGQNVTFRCDPISEHNRLYWYRQTLGQGPEFLTYFQNEAQLEKSRLLSDRFSAERPKGSFSTLEIQRTEQGDSAMYLCTSSLASIGGSTDTQYFGPGTRLTVL.

This clonotype has at least ten counts. This chain links TRBV3-1 with TRBJ1-6, with D unresolved. V lost 2 bases to trimming and J lost 5 bases, with 7 bases between them. The CDR3 is made up of 14 amino acids. The germline CDR1 and CDR2 sequences are LGHDT and YNNKEL (reference sequence). CDR3 coding DNA: TGTGCCAGCAGCCAACGGGGAGATAATTCACCCCTCCACTTT. Protein product: CASSQRGDNSPLHF.

In its sample, this clonotype was seen many times. The chain carries TRBV6-2 or TRBV6-3 and TRBJ2-3, with no clear D. V gave up 8 bases and J gave up 1 base, with 19 bases separating them. CDR1 is MNHEY, CDR2 SVGEGT, per germline. This CDR3 has 16 amino acids. The CDR3 region has the DNA TGTGCCAGCGCTGTACCGCCTATTTCGGGCACAGATACGCAGTATTTT. This translates into CASAVPPISGTDTQYF.

The sample holds many counts of this clonotype. The V gene is TRBV4-1, the J gene TRBJ2-1, with D possibly TRBD1 on 5 matching bases. Germline CDR1 is MGHRA and CDR2 is YSYEKL. The V end lost 4 bases, the J end lost 9 bases, and 7 bases lay between the germline ends. The CDR3 contains 11 residues. As DNA, the CDR3 is TGCGCCAGCAGCCGGCAGGGTGAGCAGTTCTTC. Its protein is CASSRQGEQFF.

The table lists this clonotype with many counts. The chain couples TRBV6-2 or TRBV6-3 to TRBJ1-2; D gene ambiguous. The V end was cut by 6 bases, the J end by 5 bases, with 13 bases between. Germline V gene data show CDR1 as MNHEY and CDR2 as SVGEGT. The CDR3 is 13 residues long. For the CDR3, the DNA is TGTGCCAGCAGCCTCGAAGGGATGTATGGCTACACCTTC. Its protein is CASSLEGMYGYTF.

This clonotype has a count of ten or more. For the CDR3, the DNA is TGTGCCAGCAGCTCGCGACAGGGTGTGAACACTGAAGCTTTCTTT. Amino acids: CASSSRQGVNTEAFF. The genes are TRBV7-2 and TRBJ1-1; 7 nucleotides align to TRBD1. The CDR3 sequence is 15 residues long. Germline V lookup: CDR1 SGHTA, CDR2 FQGNSA. The ends lost 4 bases at V and 0 bases at J; junction bases unmatched: 5.

On this clonotype: A much bigger clone sits one base away, suggesting this may be a read error. The gene calls are TRBV11-2 and TRBJ2-1; 7 bases are a match to TRBD1. Germline assignment: CDR1 SGHAT and CDR2 FQNNGV. The CDR3 is 18 amino acids. DNA of the CDR3: TGTGCCAACAGCTTAAGGGGGCGATCTCTAAACTCCTACAATGAGCAGTTCTTC. Translation: CANSLRGRSLNSYNEQFF.

This clonotype appeared once. This rearrangement joins TRBV5-1 to TRBJ1-1, with no clear D. CDR1 and CDR2 from the germline V gene are SGHRS and YFSETQ. The ends were cut back, 3 bases at V and 7 bases at J, with 13 bases in the middle. The CDR3 runs 13 residues. Here the CDR3 reads CASSSAGRGEAFF. The CDR3 DNA reads as TGCGCCAGCAGCTCGGCCGGGCGAGGTGAAGCTTTCTTT. Full variable domain (rest looked up from reference TRBV5-1 and TRBJ1-1): KAGVTQTPRYLIKTRGQQVTLSCSPISGHRSVSWYQQTPGQGLQFLFEYFSETQRNKGNFPGRFSGRQFSNSRSEMNVSTLELGDSALYLCASSSAGRGEAFFGQGTRLTVV.

The V gene is TRBV12-3 or TRBV12-4, the J gene TRBJ2-5; the D is unclear. The DNA end is a closer match to TRBJ2-7, so the J assignment may be wrong. CDR3 size: 13 residues. The CDR3 protein is CASSSTRLYEQYF. In DNA form, the CDR3 reads TGTGCCAGCAGTTCCACCCGGCTTTACGAGCAGTACTTC.

The CDR3, as DNA: TGTGCCAGCAGCGTAGCGGCGGGCCTGAATGAGCAGTTCTTC. Its protein is CASSVAAGLNEQFF. The J gene is TRBJ2-1, the V gene TRBV9; a weak D match, TRBD2 (5 bases). CDR1 is SGDLS, CDR2 YYNGEE, per germline. The CDR3 runs to 14 residues. V was clipped by 0 bases and J by 7 bases, with 11 bases between them.

This clonotype was seen a few times. The chain is built from TRBV5-1 and TRBJ2-2; 9 bases are a match to TRBD1. The V gene end was trimmed by 4 bases and the J gene end by 10 bases; junction bases not matched to a gene: 11. Germline values: CDR1 SGHRS, CDR2 YFSETQ. CDR3 length equals 15 residues. The CDR3 loop reads CASSPSGQGPTELFF. The DNA of the CDR3 is TGCGCCAGCAGCCCCTCCGGACAGGGGCCTACGGAGCTGTTTTTT.

This clonotype was seen repeatedly, ten times or more. The J gene is TRBJ2-5, the V gene TRBV7-9, with a tentative D call TRBD1 (6 bases). Germline values: CDR1 SEHNR, CDR2 FQNEAQ (reference sequence). The CDR3 totals 16 residues. The germline V and J ends were trimmed by 5 bases and 7 bases, with 23 bases remaining between them. This chain's CDR3 is CASSLGPAGALGTQYF. The CDR3 bases are TGTGCCAGCAGCCTAGGGCCCGCAGGGGCCTTAGGGACCCAGTACTTC. The complete variable domain, with remaining parts taken from reference TRBV7-9 and TRBJ2-5, reads DTGVSQNPRHKITKRGQNVTFRCDPISEHNRLYWYRQTLGQGPEFLTYFQNEAQLEKSRLLSDRFSAERPKGSFSTLEIQRTEQGDSAMYLCASSLGPAGALGTQYFGPGTRLLVL.

This chain joins TRBV4-1 and TRBJ2-1, with a weak D call TRBD1 (5 bases). The germline V and J ends were trimmed by 2 bases and 8 bases, with 13 bases remaining between them. The germline CDR1 and CDR2 sequences are MGHRA and YSYEKL. This CDR3 region has 14 residues. The CDR3 spells CASSQTTTVHEQFF. CDR3 in DNA: TGCGCCAGCAGCCAAACTACGACAGTCCATGAGCAGTTCTTC.

The sample holds many counts of this clonotype. The J gene is TRBJ1-2, the V gene TRBV20-1; 9 bases are shared with TRBD1. The V gene end was trimmed by 6 bases and the J gene end by 4 bases; junction bases not matched to a gene: 9. The CDR3 consists of 14 residues. Germline CDR1 reads DFQATT; CDR2 reads SNEGSKA (reference sequence). The CDR3 spells CSAPRQGDTYGYTF. In DNA form, the CDR3 reads TGCAGTGCCCCCAGACAGGGGGATACCTATGGCTACACCTTC.

There are many counts of this clonotype. V and J are TRBV7-9 and TRBJ2-6, with D perhaps TRBD1 (5 bases). Germline V gives CDR1 SEHNR, CDR2 FQNEAQ (reference sequence). Trimming cost V 5 bases and J 0 bases, with 17 bases left between them. The CDR3 sequence is 18 residues long. CDR3 in DNA: TGTGCCAGCAGCCAGAGGTGGCAGACAGTCTCTGGGGCCAACGTCCTGACTTTC. Translated: CASSQRWQTVSGANVLTF.

The chain links TRBV4-3 to TRBJ1-5; D is perhaps TRBD1 (6 bases). Trimming stripped 0 bases from V and 7 bases from J, with 16 bases between. The CDR3 is 16 residues long. Germline loops: CDR1 LGHNA, CDR2 YSLEER. The CDR3 sequence is CASSQDSTGIGQPQHF. The CDR3 DNA is TGCGCCAGCAGCCAAGATTCCACAGGGATAGGGCAGCCCCAGCATTTT.

This chain uses TRBV20-1 with TRBJ2-1, with D possibly being TRBD1 (6 bases). The CDR3 length is 14 residues. V lost 3 bases to trimming and J lost 9 bases, with 18 bases between them. Germline values: CDR1 DFQATT, CDR2 SNEGSKA (reference sequence). This CDR3 is CSARIQGASVEQFF. The CDR3 DNA reads TGCAGTGCTAGGATACAGGGAGCGTCGGTTGAGCAGTTCTTC.

This clonotype appeared many times. This chain joins TRBV12-3 or TRBV12-4 and TRBJ1-2, with TRBD1 matching 7 bases. V lost 7 bases to trimming and J lost 4 bases; unmatched junction nucleotides: 6. The CDR3 covers 13 residues. CDR3 in amino acids: CASTPRDSYGYTF. DNA of the CDR3: TGTGCCAGCACTCCCCGGGACAGCTATGGCTACACCTTC.

This clonotype showed up many times. The V and J genes are TRBV7-2 and TRBJ1-2; 9 bases are a match to TRBD1. CDR3 length: 15 residues. Germline V CDR1 and CDR2: SGHTA, FQGNSA. J gave up 7 bases and V 2 bases, and 8 bases lay outside the gene matches. CDR3 amino acids: CASSLPGTGLGGYTF. In DNA, the CDR3 is TGTGCCAGCAGCTTACCCGGGACAGGGTTAGGTGGCTACACCTTC.

This clonotype was seen repeatedly, ten times or more. V usage is TRBV7-9 and J usage is TRBJ2-5, with a possible D match to TRBD1 (5 bases). Trimming cost V 2 bases and J 3 bases, with 10 bases left between them. This CDR3 contains 14 residues. The germline CDR1 and CDR2 sequences are SEHNR and FQNEAQ (reference sequence). The CDR3 here is CASSLIKGEETQYF. The CDR3 DNA follows: TGTGCCAGCAGCTTAATTAAAGGGGAAGAGACCCAGTACTTC.

On this clonotype: A much more abundant neighbour one base away suggests this may be a read error. The CDR3: CACSFSGTGGGETQYF. Written as DNA, the CDR3 is TGTGCCTGCAGCTTCTCCGGGACAGGTGGGGGGGAGACCCAGTACTTC. The chain couples TRBV7-2 to TRBJ2-5; 8 positions match TRBD1. Per the germline V gene, CDR1 is SGHTA and CDR2 is FQGNSA. CDR3 length equals 16 residues.

This chain joins TRBV7-2 and TRBJ1-4; 9 bases line up with TRBD1. The CDR3 spans 17 residues. In germline, CDR1 is SGHTA, CDR2 FQGNSA. Trimming took 0 bases from V and 4 from J; bases not matched to a gene: 6. The CDR3 here is CASSLAGQGFRNEKLFF. CDR3 sequence (DNA): TGTGCCAGCAGCTTAGCGGGACAGGGTTTTCGTAATGAAAAACTGTTTTTT.

The V and J genes are TRBV28 and TRBJ1-1; D unresolved. Between the trimmed V and J ends, which lost 8 bases and 11 bases, there was a span of 21 bases. Looked up from germline, CDR1 is MDHEN and CDR2 is SYDVKM. The CDR3 loop spans 13 amino acids. CDR3 in amino acids: CASFPHLGEGAFF. The CDR3 nucleotides read TGTGCCAGCTTCCCTCACTTGGGAGAAGGCGCTTTCTTT. Based on the CDR3 plus reference TRBV28 and TRBJ1-1, the full variable domain is DVKVTQSSRYLVKRTGEKVFLECVQDMDHENMFWYRQDPGLGLRLIYFSYDVKMKEKGDIPEGYSVSREKKERFSLILESASTNQTSMYLCASFPHLGEGAFFGQGTRLTVV.

This clonotype turned up a few times. J is TRBJ1-1 and V is TRBV7-9, with TRBD1 matching 9 bases. V was pared by 4 bases and J by 5 bases, with 8 bases of the junction left unmatched. Germline CDR1 reads SEHNR; CDR2 reads FQNEAQ (reference sequence). This CDR3 has 15 residues. CDR3 DNA: TGTGCCAGCAGCTACATCGACAGGGGGGAAACTGAAGCTTTCTTT. It yields the protein CASSYIDRGETEAFF.

This clonotype was seen at least ten times. The V gene is TRBV7-9, the J gene TRBJ2-3, with unresolved D. Germline lookup yields CDR1 SEHNR and CDR2 FQNEAQ (reference sequence). V was clipped by 5 bases and J by 4 bases, with 13 bases between them. The CDR3 extends over 14 amino acids. DNA of the CDR3: TGTGCCAGCAGCCCCCTGAGGTATGCAGATACGCAGTATTTT. Amino acid sequence: CASSPLRYADTQYF. The full variable domain, its missing parts supplied by reference TRBV7-9 and TRBJ2-3, is DTGVSQNPRHKITKRGQNVTFRCDPISEHNRLYWYRQTLGQGPEFLTYFQNEAQLEKSRLLSDRFSAERPKGSFSTLEIQRTEQGDSAMYLCASSPLRYADTQYFGPGTRLTVL.

This clonotype has ten or more counts. The J gene is TRBJ2-7, the V gene TRBV2; 9 bases line up with TRBD2. With V trimmed by 3 bases and J by 1 base, 7 bases remained unmatched. Germline-derived CDR1 and CDR2 are SNHLY and FYNNEI. The CDR3 consists of 16 residues. The CDR3, as DNA: TGTGCCAGCAGTGATAGCGGGGGCAAGGTATCCTACGAGCAGTACTTC. Translated: CASSDSGGKVSYEQYF.